This T cell receptor beta chain was observed in a study of T cell responses to AZD1222 COVID-19 vaccine. The protocol was immunoSEQ multiplex PCR, while the TCRdb copy is restricted to in-frame clones and leaves out a portion. This table has some 170,000 clones, roughly 91% appearing once. CDR1 SGHTA and CDR2 FQGNSA come from the germline V gene. Trimming stripped 1 base from V and 6 bases from J, with 18 bases between. The CDR3 contains 16 residues. This sequence originates from an adult in good health. Source: peripheral blood, taken on day 0 of AZD1222 vaccination. The chain combines TRBV7-2 with TRBJ1-2, with a possible D match to TRBD1 (5 bases). The CDR3 region has the DNA TGTGCCAGCAGCTTAGGGTATTTACAGGCGATAAATGGCTACACCTTC. It translates to CASSLGYLQAINGYTF.